The entry below gives a single T cell receptor beta chain sequence along with its context. The antigen is undetermined. The data stem from a study of T-cell memory formation after mild COVID-19. Overall study results and limits: Day 15 to 85 contracting clones showed balanced CD4/CD8; day 15 to 37 expanders favored CD4+.

MiXCR was run by TCRdb on the 5' RACE reads, yielding one entry per CDR3 protein. The sample shows 430,000 or so distinct CDR3 sequences, roughly 25% of them seen only once. The CDR3 loop spans 16 amino acids. V trimming: 0 bases; J trimming: 2 bases; junction bases outside the gene matches: 7. Per the germline V gene, CDR1 is SGHRS and CDR2 is YFSETQ. Sequencing was performed on PBMCs or a T cell subset sorted from them (not recorded which). The V and J genes are TRBV5-1 and TRBJ1-2; 7 bases fit TRBD1. This TCR was recovered from an adult woman who had mild COVID-19 (a few samples of this study predate the infection). Cell type and time point are not known. CDR3 DNA sequence: TGCGCCAGCAGCTTGGTACCAGGGGGTTCAAACTATGGCTACACCTTC. This encodes CASSLVPGGSNYGYTF.